The 25 T cell receptor beta chains listed next were all sequenced from one sample in a study of regulatory T cells in long-lasting Graves disease. Specified time point: newly diagnosed GD, antithyroid drugs for less than 3 months. PBMCs provided the RNA from which the TCR library was made. Construction of TCR beta libraries relied on iRepertoire HTBI primers and on Arm-PCR targeting CDR3 regions. TCRdb reprocessed the multiplex PCR reads via MiXCR and lists one record per CDR3 protein. The table lists about 220,000 distinct CDR3 sequences, 15% to 20% of them singletons, with about 20% in the top ten. The specimen was peripheral blood mononuclear cells (PBMCs), collected at new diagnosis, from a patient treated with antithyroid drugs. Every receptor here comes from a female donor with Graves disease.

The gene calls are TRBV11-3 and TRBJ2-1; 10 bases align to TRBD2. CDR1 and CDR2 from the germline V gene are SGHNT and YENEEA. The J segment lost 3 bases and the V segment lost 1 base, leaving 12 bases of the junction unmatched. This CDR3 is 19 amino acids long. The CDR3 DNA sequence: TGTGCCAGCAGCTTAGGCGGGACGCCGGGACTAGCGTTCTACAATGAGCAGTTCTTC. This encodes CASSLGGTPGLAFYNEQFF. Combining the CDR3 with reference TRBV11-3 and TRBJ2-1 gives the whole variable domain EAGVVQSPRYKIIEKKQPVAFWCNPISGHNTLYWYLQNLGQGPELLIRYENEEAVDDSQLPKDRFSAERLKGVDSTLKIQPAELGDSAVYLCASSLGGTPGLAFYNEQFFGPGTRLTVL.

The V and J genes are TRBV5-1 and TRBJ2-5; the D gene is possibly TRBD2 (5 bases). CDR1 and CDR2 (germline): SGHRS, YFSETQ. The V end was cut by 3 bases, the J end by 2 bases, with 11 bases between. This CDR3 is built from 14 residues. CDR3 DNA: TGCGCCAGCAGCTGGAGGACTGGACAAGAGACCCAGTACTTC. Protein sequence: CASSWRTGQETQYF.

This clonotype was seen repeatedly, ten times or more. The rearrangement joins TRBV29-1 to TRBJ1-3; weak D call: TRBD1 (5 bases). The CDR3 covers 15 residues. The germline CDR1 and CDR2 sequences are SQVTM and ANQGSEA. The ends were cut back, 6 bases at V and 0 bases at J, with 15 bases in the middle. The CDR3 bases are TGCAGCGTCATTTTACAGGAGAGCTCTGGAAACACCATATATTTT. Its translation is CSVILQESSGNTIYF.

This clonotype was seen just once. A far larger clone is just one base off, so this is likely a read error. V usage is TRBV6-5 and J usage is TRBJ2-7, with D possibly TRBD1 on 5 matching bases. The CDR3 consists of 11 residues. Trimming took 4 bases from V and 10 from J, leaving 11 bases between them. Germline CDR1 reads MNHEY; CDR2 reads SVGAGI. In DNA, the CDR3 is TGTGCCAGCAGTTTAGGACAAATACAGTACTTC. Its protein product is CASSLGQIQYF.

This clonotype was detected ten times or more. The V call is TRBV27, the J call TRBJ1-1; D is ambiguous. Germline CDR1 MNHEY, CDR2 SMNVEV (reference sequence). This CDR3 is built from 13 residues. The V gene lost 9 bases and the J gene lost 1 base, with 12 bases spanning the gap. The CDR3 DNA reads as TGTGCCAGACCCGGGAGGGCGAACACTGAAGCTTTCTTT. This encodes CARPGRANTEAFF.

At least ten counts were recorded for this clonotype. The genes are TRBV6-2 or TRBV6-3 and TRBJ1-1; a possible D gene is TRBD1 (5 bases). Trimming shortened V by 5 bases and J by 0 bases, and 16 bases separated the two germline ends. Looked up from germline, CDR1 is MNHEY and CDR2 is SVGEGT. The CDR3 covers 16 residues. In DNA, the CDR3 is TGTGCCAGCAGTCCCCCCCGCAGGGTGGTGAACACTGAAGCTTTCTTT. Protein sequence: CASSPPRRVVNTEAFF.

This clonotype was counted at least ten times. At one boundary the junction diverges from the germline segment, which might be a read error. The chain couples TRBV5-1 to TRBJ2-3, with D unresolved. Germline lookup yields CDR1 SGHRS and CDR2 YFSETQ. The CDR3 covers 14 residues. The CDR3 bases are TGTGCCAGCAGCTTGGGCGGAACCACAGATACGCAGTATTTT. Protein: CASSLGGTTDTQYF.

Comments on this clonotype: This likely traces to a read error, being one base from a far larger clone. The CDR3 protein is CASSDQQGSNQPQHF. CDR3 DNA sequence: TGTGCCAGCAGTGACCAACAGGGGAGCAATCAGCCCCAGCATTTT. V is TRBV6-2 or TRBV6-3 and J is TRBJ1-5; 7 nucleotides align to TRBD1. Germline V CDR1 and CDR2: MNHEY, SVGEGT. The CDR3 extends over 15 amino acids. V trimming: 5 bases; J trimming: 1 base; junction bases outside the gene matches: 5.

This clonotype was counted many times. The V gene is TRBV12-3 or TRBV12-4, the J gene TRBJ1-6; 9 positions agree with TRBD1. The CDR3 is 15 amino acids. Trimming removed 6 bases from V and 10 bases from J; junction bases left unmatched: 10. The CDR3: CASSFRDRAESPLHF. The CDR3 DNA follows: TGTGCCAGCAGCTTCCGGGACAGGGCGGAATCACCCCTCCACTTT.

About this clonotype itself: Germline and junction disagree at one end, which may indicate a read error. The chain employs TRBV14 and TRBJ1-6; D gene ambiguous. The CDR3 loop spans 10 amino acids. CDR1 SGHDN and CDR2 FVKESK come from the germline V gene. The CDR3 DNA sequence: TGTGCCAGCAGCCACGGGATTCACTACTTT. Translated, it gives CASSHGIHYF.

The chain joins TRBV11-1 to TRBJ2-7; weak D call: TRBD2 (6 bases). V was clipped by 2 bases and J by 4 bases, with 9 bases between them. Germline V gives CDR1 SGHAT, CDR2 FQDESV (reference sequence). The CDR3 runs 13 residues. The CDR3 DNA follows: TGTGCCAGCAGCTTATCCGGGAGTTACGAGCAGTACGTC. This encodes CASSLSGSYEQYV.

As concerns this clonotype: Possible read error: a much larger clone is one base away. The rearrangement uses TRBV4-3 and TRBJ2-1, with TRBD2 matching over 8 bases. The J call may be mistaken, given a closer DNA end match to TRBJ2-5. The germline CDR1 and CDR2 sequences are LGHNA and YSLEER. The CDR3 is 16 residues long. The CDR3 loop reads CASSQESAGEGKTQYF. CDR3 DNA: TGCGCCAGCAGCCAAGAATCAGCGGGAGAGGGGAAGACCCAGTACTTC.

In this sample, this clonotype turned up many times. The V and J genes are TRBV2 and TRBJ1-2; tentative D call: TRBD1 (6 bases). Trimming stripped 3 bases from V and 7 bases from J, with 15 bases between. Looked up from germline, CDR1 is SNHLY and CDR2 is FYNNEI. The CDR3 has 14 residues. The CDR3 reads CASSEGAIGFGYTF. The CDR3 bases are TGTGCCAGCAGTGAGGGGGCCATAGGATTTGGCTACACCTTC.

This clonotype was seen repeatedly, ten times or more. V is TRBV9 and J is TRBJ2-1; 8 bases are a match to TRBD1. J gave up 6 bases and V 0 bases, and 5 bases lay outside the gene matches. The CDR3 has 15 amino acids. CDR1 and CDR2 (germline): SGDLS, YYNGEE. CDR3 in DNA: TGTGCCAGCAGCGTAGAGTATCAGGGGGCCAATGAGCAGTTCTTC. The encoded protein is CASSVEYQGANEQFF.

This clonotype appeared many times. This CDR3 is CASSWGTGAFF. The CDR3 DNA follows: TGTGCCAGTAGTTGGGGCACGGGGGCTTTCTTT. This sequence joins TRBV10-3 and TRBJ1-1, with TRBD1 as a possible D gene (5 bases). The CDR3 has 11 amino acids. Looked up from germline, CDR1 is ENHRY and CDR2 is SYGVKD. With 10 bases removed from V and 11 bases from J, the gap between germline ends came to 17 bases.

This clonotype was counted many times. This chain uses TRBV2 with TRBJ1-2; D perhaps matches TRBD1 (6 bases). The germline gives CDR1 SNHLY, CDR2 FYNNEI. The ends were cut back, 3 bases at V and 8 bases at J, with 10 bases in the middle. CDR3 length equals 12 residues. The CDR3 region is CASSEPGVGYTF. DNA for the CDR3: TGTGCCAGCAGTGAGCCAGGGGTCGGCTACACCTTC.

The gene calls are TRBV5-4 and TRBJ2-5, with a weak D call TRBD1 (7 bases). Germline V lookup: CDR1 SGHNT, CDR2 YYREEE (reference sequence). CDR3 size: 17 residues. Trimming removed 4 bases from V and 5 bases from J, with 24 bases in between. For the CDR3, the DNA is TGTGCCAGCAGCCAGGGGGGCGCTAGTCTATGGGGGGAGACCCAGTACTTC. Translation gives CASSQGGASLWGETQYF.

V is TRBV7-2 and J is TRBJ2-3, with D hard to call. V was trimmed by 1 base and J by 5 bases, leaving 16 bases between them. This CDR3 has 16 amino acids. The germline V gene has CDR1 SGHTA and CDR2 FQGNSA. CDR3 protein: CASSLVPYRAGDTQYF. In nucleotides, the CDR3 is TGTGCCAGCAGCTTAGTGCCCTATCGTGCCGGAGATACGCAGTATTTT.

This clonotype came up many times. V and J are TRBV6-1 and TRBJ2-2; D gene ambiguous. Germline CDR1 MNHNS, CDR2 SASEGT. There are 13 residues in the CDR3. Trimming took 8 bases from V and 5 from J, leaving 12 bases between them. For the CDR3, the DNA is TGTGCCAGCCCGAGGCCTCAGACCGGGGAGCTGTTTTTT. Its protein product is CASPRPQTGELFF.

This clonotype was observed many times. V usage is TRBV6-2 or TRBV6-3 and J usage is TRBJ1-1, with a weak D call TRBD1 (6 bases). Trimming left V 6 bases short and J 1 base short, with 12 bases between. The CDR3 consists of 14 residues. The germline CDR1 and CDR2 sequences are MNHEY and SVGEGT. The chain's CDR3 is CASSRPQGNTEAFF. CDR3 nucleotide sequence: TGTGCCAGCAGCCGTCCACAGGGGAACACTGAAGCTTTCTTT.

This clonotype was seen at least ten times. The chain recombines TRBV9 with TRBJ2-3; 12 positions agree with TRBD2. The CDR3 sequence is 17 residues long. Losses at the gene ends were 4 bases for V and 4 bases for J; bases not matched to a gene: 10. Germline V gene sequence: CDR1 SGDLS, CDR2 YYNGEE. CDR3: CASSPTTSGSMSDTQYF. Written as DNA, the CDR3 is TGTGCCAGCAGCCCTACGACTAGCGGGAGTATGTCAGATACGCAGTATTTT.

This clonotype was recorded at least ten times. The chain links TRBV20-1 to TRBJ2-3, with TRBD2 identical over 10 bases. With 3 bases clipped from V and 2 bases from J, the junction kept 14 bases outside the gene matches. The CDR3 covers 18 residues. The germline V gene has CDR1 DFQATT and CDR2 SNEGSKA (reference sequence). CDR3 in DNA: TGCAGTGCTAGGGCTGCGAACGGAGGACTAGCGGTCACAGATACGCAGTATTTT. Its translation: CSARAANGGLAVTDTQYF.

The V call is TRBV7-8, the J call TRBJ2-2; the D is unclear. Germline V gene sequence: CDR1 SGHVS, CDR2 FQNEAQ. The CDR3 runs 14 residues. V was shortened by 1 base and J by 3 bases, with 6 bases between the two germline ends. The CDR3 loop is CASSLDTHTGELFF. For the CDR3, the DNA is TGTGCCAGCAGCTTAGACACACACACCGGGGAGCTGTTTTTT.

This clonotype appeared many times. The V gene is TRBV3-1, the J gene TRBJ1-1; D gene uncertain. V was cut by 1 base and J by 6 bases, with 3 bases left in between. Germline V lookup: CDR1 LGHDT, CDR2 YNNKEL (reference sequence). The CDR3 spans 11 residues. CDR3: CASSQGSEAFF. DNA of the CDR3: TGTGCCAGCAGCCAAGGGTCTGAAGCTTTCTTT.

This clonotype appeared many times. The CDR3 DNA sequence: TGTGCCAGCTTACCTGTATCCGTAGGGGGGGCCCTCCACTTT. Translation: CASLPVSVGGALHF. This chain links TRBV28 with TRBJ1-6; tentative D call: TRBD1 (6 bases). Trimming removed 8 bases from V and 14 bases from J, with 22 bases in between. Germline CDR1 is MDHEN and CDR2 is SYDVKM. The CDR3 has 14 residues.